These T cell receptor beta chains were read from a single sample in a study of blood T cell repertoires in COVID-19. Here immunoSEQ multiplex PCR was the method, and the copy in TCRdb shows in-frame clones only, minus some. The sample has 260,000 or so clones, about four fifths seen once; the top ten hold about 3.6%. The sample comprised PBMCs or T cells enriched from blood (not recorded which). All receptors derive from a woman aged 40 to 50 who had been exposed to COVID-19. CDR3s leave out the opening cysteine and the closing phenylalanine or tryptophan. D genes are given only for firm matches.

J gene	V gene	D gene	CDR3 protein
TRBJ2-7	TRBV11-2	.	ASSLRGAGEQY
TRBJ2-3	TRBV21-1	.	ASSKGPSYEWRADTQY
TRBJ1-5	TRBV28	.	ASSLKQGDGQPQH
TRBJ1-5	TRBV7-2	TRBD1	ASSSGGRSQH
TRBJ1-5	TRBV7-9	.	ASSSPDSYQPQH
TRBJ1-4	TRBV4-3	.	ASSQVGATNEKLF
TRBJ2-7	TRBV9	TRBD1	ASSVDRGLKY
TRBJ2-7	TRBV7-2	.	ASSAFTGKPYEQY
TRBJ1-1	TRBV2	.	ASTGENTEAF
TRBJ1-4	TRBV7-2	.	ASSLNGGEEKLF
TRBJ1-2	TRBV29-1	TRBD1	SVEGSGGIYGYT
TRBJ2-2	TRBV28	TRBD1	ASSRDRHANTGELF
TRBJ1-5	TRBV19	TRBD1	ASRQTGGGQPQH
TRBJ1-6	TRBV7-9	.	ASRDINSPLH
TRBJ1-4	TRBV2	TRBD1	ASSLPGQGGEKLF
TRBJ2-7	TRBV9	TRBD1	ASSDRDRASYEQY
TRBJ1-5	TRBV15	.	ATSRDGQASQPQH
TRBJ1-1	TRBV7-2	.	ASSLFSPWTVLSEAF
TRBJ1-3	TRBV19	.	ASNWQNTIY
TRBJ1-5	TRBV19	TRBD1	ASGDRVGNQPQH
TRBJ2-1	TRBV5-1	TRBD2	ASSPGLGDEQF
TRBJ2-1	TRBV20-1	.	SASGVQGSYNEQF
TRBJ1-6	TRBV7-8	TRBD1	ASSLEGDRVNSPLH
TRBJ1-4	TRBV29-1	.	SVEQAEGEKLF
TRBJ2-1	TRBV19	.	ASSIDKWAGPTNEQF
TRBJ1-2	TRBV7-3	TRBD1	ASSPGQGSSYGYT
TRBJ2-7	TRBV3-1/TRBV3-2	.	ASSLRGGSSYEQY
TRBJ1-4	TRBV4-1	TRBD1	ASSQEGDRGHEKLF
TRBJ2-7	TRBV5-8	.	ASSPNYEQY
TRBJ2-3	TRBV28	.	ASSLSGWGAPSTDTQY
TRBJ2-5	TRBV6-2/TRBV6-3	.	ASSYDTGRPVTSQETQY
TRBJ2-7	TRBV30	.	AWSGSGSEQY
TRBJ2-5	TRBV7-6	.	ASSEERPETQY
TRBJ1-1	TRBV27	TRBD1	ASRHRGPPTEAF
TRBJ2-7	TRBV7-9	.	ASSPRVQSSYEQY
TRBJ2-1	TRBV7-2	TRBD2	ASSLRAGADEQF
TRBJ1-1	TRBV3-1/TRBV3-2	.	ASSQGSGAGGAF